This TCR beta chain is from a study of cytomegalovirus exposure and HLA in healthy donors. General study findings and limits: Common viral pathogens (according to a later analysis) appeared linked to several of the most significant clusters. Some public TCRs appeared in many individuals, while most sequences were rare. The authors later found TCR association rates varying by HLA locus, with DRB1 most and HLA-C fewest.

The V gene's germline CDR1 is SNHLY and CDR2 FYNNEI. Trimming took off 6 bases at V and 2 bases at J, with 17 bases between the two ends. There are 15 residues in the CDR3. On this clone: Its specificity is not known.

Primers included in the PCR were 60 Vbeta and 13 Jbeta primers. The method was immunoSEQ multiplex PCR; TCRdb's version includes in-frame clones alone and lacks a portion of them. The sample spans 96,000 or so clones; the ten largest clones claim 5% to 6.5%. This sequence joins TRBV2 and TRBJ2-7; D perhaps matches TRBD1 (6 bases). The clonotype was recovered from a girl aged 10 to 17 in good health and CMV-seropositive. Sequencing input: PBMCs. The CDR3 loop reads CASSPEQGSAYEQYV. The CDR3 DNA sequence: TGTGCCAGCAGCCCTGAGCAGGGGTCGGCCTACGAGCAGTACGTC.